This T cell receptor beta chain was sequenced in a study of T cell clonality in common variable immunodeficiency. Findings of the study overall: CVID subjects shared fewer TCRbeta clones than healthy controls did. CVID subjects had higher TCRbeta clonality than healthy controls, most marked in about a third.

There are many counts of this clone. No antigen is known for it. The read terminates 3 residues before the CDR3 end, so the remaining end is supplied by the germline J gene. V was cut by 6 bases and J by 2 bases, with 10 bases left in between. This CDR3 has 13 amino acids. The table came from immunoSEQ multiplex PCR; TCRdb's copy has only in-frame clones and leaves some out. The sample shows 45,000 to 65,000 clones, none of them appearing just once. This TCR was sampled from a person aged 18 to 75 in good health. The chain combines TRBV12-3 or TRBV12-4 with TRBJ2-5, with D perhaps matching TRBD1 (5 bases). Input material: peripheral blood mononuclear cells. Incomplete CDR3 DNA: TGTGCCAGCAGATCGGACATTCAAGAGACC. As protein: CASRSDIQET. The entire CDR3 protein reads CASRSDIQETQYF.